This entry describes one T cell receptor beta chain. Authors' data handling: Estimation of nucleated cell counts was performed using reference gene primer amplification. TCRdb's copy holds only in-frame clones and misses some; the assay was immunoSEQ multiplex PCR. D and trimming come from the DNA, and the V and J calls and clone size come from that table. This sample has under 250,000 clones; 90% to 95% occur once, and the top ten carry around 0.84%. Enrollment of patients from Seattle took place during active infection, with longitudinal follow-up. The source of the sample is a study of blood T cell repertoires in COVID-19. Study at large: The origin of the acute and convalescent COVID-19 samples was the United States, Italy and Spain.

V lost 2 bases and J lost 5, with 15 bases in between. This CDR3 is built from 15 residues. Germline CDR1 and CDR2: ENHRY and SYGVKD. The genes are TRBV10-3 and TRBJ1-1, with a weak D call TRBD1 (5 bases). Sequencing was performed on peripheral blood. This TCR derives from a man between 60 and 70 years old with COVID-19, enrolled during active disease. The CDR3 spells CAISETGDHVTEAFF. As DNA, the CDR3 is TGTGCCATCAGTGAGACGGGGGACCACGTAACTGAAGCTTTCTTT.